A single sample gave rise to the 21 T cell receptor beta chains below, sequenced in a study of cytomegalovirus exposure and HLA in healthy donors. Primers included in the PCR were 60 Vbeta and 13 Jbeta primers. TCRdb keeps only in-frame clones here, not all; method: immunoSEQ multiplex PCR. This sample has about 220,000 clones, with roughly 80% found just once. Specimen: PBMCs. These TCRs come from a man aged 40-55 years in good health and CMV-seropositive.

The gene calls are TRBV9 and TRBJ2-3; D is unclear. The germline V and J ends were trimmed by 0 bases and 4 bases, with 6 bases remaining between them. The CDR3 is 13 amino acids. The germline CDR1 and CDR2 sequences are SGDLS and YYNGEE. The CDR3 sequence is CASSVVESDTQYF. The CDR3 bases are TGTGCCAGCAGCGTAGTGGAGTCAGATACGCAGTATTTT.

V gene TRBV18 combines with J gene TRBJ2-4, with D possibly being TRBD1 (5 bases). CDR3 length equals 16 residues. The germline V gene has CDR1 KGHSH and CDR2 LQKENI. V was trimmed by 5 bases and J by 0 bases, leaving 14 bases between them. The CDR3 here is CASSSTTQGAKNIQYF. CDR3 in DNA: TGTGCCAGCTCATCCACCACTCAGGGAGCCAAAAACATTCAGTACTTC. Variable domain in full (rest from reference TRBV18 and TRBJ2-4): NAGVMQNPRHLVRRRGQEARLRCSPMKGHSHVYWYRQLPEEGLKFMVYLQKENIIDESGMPKERFSAEFPKEGPSILRIQQVVRGDSAAYFCASSSTTQGAKNIQYFGAGTRLSVL.

In DNA form, the CDR3 reads TGTGCCAGCAGCTTATCGGGGAACACCGGGGAGCTGTTTTTT. As protein: CASSLSGNTGELFF. This chain joins TRBV7-8 and TRBJ2-2; no reliable D call. This CDR3 comprises 14 residues. V shed 2 bases and J shed 1 base, with 5 bases lying between them. Per the germline V gene, CDR1 is SGHVS and CDR2 is FQNEAQ.

Note on this clone: This CDR3 is also generated by other DNA sequences in the sample. The J gene is TRBJ2-1, the V gene TRBV12-5; TRBD2 matches at 8 bases. Germline V lookup: CDR1 LGHNT, CDR2 FRNRAP. The CDR3 has 13 residues. This CDR3 reads CASGLAGYNEQFF. CDR3 nucleotides: TGTGCGAGCGGGCTAGCGGGCTACAATGAGCAGTTCTTC.

This chain links TRBV5-1 with TRBJ2-7, with TRBD1 matching 7 bases. The CDR3 has 13 residues. Germline V CDR1 and CDR2: SGHRS, YFSETQ. The J segment lost 0 bases and the V segment lost 5 bases, leaving 2 bases of the junction unmatched. The CDR3 DNA is TGCGCCAGCAGGTGGGACAGCTCCTACGAGCAGTACTTC. Encoded protein: CASRWDSSYEQYF.

CDR3 sequence reads: CAWSVILGLAGGNTGELFF. CDR3 nucleotides: TGTGCCTGGAGTGTCATCTTGGGGCTAGCGGGTGGGAACACCGGGGAGCTGTTTTTT. The J gene is TRBJ2-2, the V gene TRBV30; the match to TRBD2 covers 8 bases. Trimming took 0 bases from V and 1 from J; bases not matched to a gene: 13. This CDR3 has 19 amino acids. Germline CDR1 GTSNPN, CDR2 SVGIG (reference sequence).

The CDR3 nucleotides are TGTGCCAGCAGCGCGATCTCCAACACTGAAGCTTTCTTT. Amino acids: CASSAISNTEAFF. V is TRBV14 and J is TRBJ1-1; no clear D gene. There are 13 residues in the CDR3. The V and J ends lost 5 bases and 2 bases respectively, with 9 bases between them. Germline CDR1 reads SGHDN; CDR2 reads FVKESK.

Only a few counts were recorded for this clone. The chain uses TRBV4-1 and TRBJ2-7; TRBD2 might be the D (5 bases). The germline V gene encodes CDR1 MGHRA and CDR2 YSYEKL. This CDR3 comprises 13 residues. With 4 bases removed from V and 1 base from J, the gap between germline ends came to 8 bases. The CDR3 sequence: CASSPSFSYEQYF. In DNA, the CDR3 is TGCGCCAGCAGCCCTAGCTTTTCCTACGAGCAGTACTTC.

The chain is built from TRBV5-1 and TRBJ1-3; D gene unclear. CDR3 length: 13 residues. The germline V gene encodes CDR1 SGHRS and CDR2 YFSETQ. With 4 bases removed from V and 4 bases from J, the gap between germline ends came to 9 bases. Written as DNA, the CDR3 is TGCGCCAGCAGCCACCCGGGAGGAAACACCATATATTTT. It translates to CASSHPGGNTIYF.

The chain is built from TRBV5-5 and TRBJ2-2; D is perhaps TRBD1 (5 bases). This CDR3 contains 15 residues. The germline gives CDR1 SGHKS, CDR2 YYEKEE (reference sequence). The V gene lost 0 bases and the J gene lost 5 bases, with 11 bases spanning the gap. The CDR3 loop reads CASSLELSGTGELFF. In nucleotides, the CDR3 is TGTGCCAGCAGCTTGGAACTCTCAGGGACCGGGGAGCTGTTTTTT.

The rearrangement joins TRBV4-1 to TRBJ2-1; a weak D match, TRBD2 (5 bases). In germline, CDR1 is MGHRA, CDR2 YSYEKL. V lost 1 base and J lost 1, with 11 bases in between. The CDR3 is 16 amino acids. CDR3 protein: CASSQVSPGSYNEQFF. The CDR3 DNA sequence: TGCGCCAGCAGCCAAGTTTCCCCGGGGTCCTACAATGAGCAGTTCTTC.

This chain joins TRBV4-1 and TRBJ1-1, with TRBD1 identical over 7 bases. The ends lost 3 bases at V and 8 bases at J; junction bases unmatched: 3. Germline CDR1 reads MGHRA; CDR2 reads YSYEKL. The CDR3 is 12 residues long. CDR3 region: CASSQSGGEAFF. The CDR3 DNA is TGCGCCAGCAGCCAGTCAGGGGGAGAAGCTTTCTTT.

This clone was picked up a small number of times. The chain joins TRBV7-9 to TRBJ2-1; 10 positions agree with TRBD1. The germline CDR1 and CDR2 sequences are SEHNR and FQNEAQ (reference sequence). Unmatched junction bases numbered 6, after V lost 4 bases and J lost 6 bases. The CDR3 length is 15 residues. The CDR3 coding sequence is TGTGCCAGCAGCTGGGGACAGGGGTCGTCCAATGAGCAGTTCTTC. It encodes CASSWGQGSSNEQFF. The full variable domain, rest sourced from reference TRBV7-9 and TRBJ2-1, is DTGVSQNPRHKITKRGQNVTFRCDPISEHNRLYWYRQTLGQGPEFLTYFQNEAQLEKSRLLSDRFSAERPKGSFSTLEIQRTEQGDSAMYLCASSWGQGSSNEQFFGPGTRLTVL.

This rearrangement joins TRBV19 to TRBJ1-5; D might be TRBD1 (6 bases). The germline V gene encodes CDR1 LNHDA and CDR2 SQIVND (reference sequence). V was shortened by 9 bases and J by 4 bases, with 10 bases between the two germline ends. This CDR3 contains 12 residues. CDR3 amino acids: CASGGANQPQHF. CDR3 DNA sequence: TGTGCCAGCGGGGGGGCTAATCAGCCCCAGCATTTT.

Only a few counts were recorded for this clone. The chain is built from TRBV19 and TRBJ1-5, with D hard to call. Germline CDR1 LNHDA, CDR2 SQIVND (reference sequence). V was cut by 3 bases and J by 0 bases, with 9 bases left in between. This CDR3 contains 15 residues. The CDR3 protein is CASSISEYSNQPQHF. Written as DNA, the CDR3 is TGTGCCAGTAGTATCTCCGAGTATAGCAATCAGCCCCAGCATTTT.

This clone appeared a single time. The genes are TRBV7-2 and TRBJ1-2; TRBD1 matches at 9 bases. V lost 5 bases to trimming and J lost 4 bases; unmatched junction nucleotides: 8. The CDR3 runs 15 residues. Looked up from germline, CDR1 is SGHTA and CDR2 is FQGNSA. CDR3: CASSITGDRVYGYTF. The CDR3, as DNA: TGTGCCAGCAGCATTACGGGGGACAGGGTCTATGGCTACACCTTC.

The CDR3 spells CASSEGSSYNEQFF. The CDR3 nucleotides are TGTGCCAGCAGTGAGGGAAGCTCCTACAATGAGCAGTTCTTC. The chain combines TRBV5-6 with TRBJ2-1; D perhaps matches TRBD2 (5 bases). Germline assignment: CDR1 SGHDT and CDR2 YYEEEE. The CDR3 has 14 residues. The V end was cut by 5 bases, the J end by 0 bases, with 9 bases between.

The rearrangement links TRBV6-5 to TRBJ2-3; 11 bases match TRBD2. Germline V gene lookup returns CDR1 MNHEY and CDR2 SVGAGI. CDR3 length: 15 amino acids. The J segment lost 4 bases and the V segment lost 4 bases, leaving 4 bases of the junction unmatched. In DNA, the CDR3 is TGTGCCAGCAGTTTACTAGCGGGAGAGCCAGATACGCAGTATTTT. Residues: CASSLLAGEPDTQYF.

This clone has a single count. The chain uses TRBV29-1 and TRBJ1-1; TRBD1 is a possible D gene (5 bases). Germline CDR1 and CDR2: SQVTM and ANQGSEA. Trimming took 4 bases from V and 11 from J, leaving 14 bases between them. The length of the CDR3 is 11 residues. CDR3 nucleotide sequence: TGCAGCGTTGGGCAGGGTGGCGTGGCTTTCTTT. It codes for CSVGQGGVAFF.

The rearrangement links TRBV6-5 to TRBJ1-2, with D perhaps matching TRBD1 (6 bases). The CDR3 extends over 15 amino acids. CDR1 is MNHEY and CDR2 is SVGAGI in the germline V gene. Trimming took off 2 bases at V and 2 bases at J, with 12 bases between the two ends. The CDR3 spells CASSYGTGLNYGYTF. The CDR3 coding sequence is TGTGCCAGCAGTTACGGAACAGGGCTAAACTATGGCTACACCTTC.

The rearrangement links TRBV5-8 to TRBJ1-2, with a weak D call TRBD1 (5 bases). This CDR3 has 15 amino acids. Germline CDR1 reads SGHTS; CDR2 reads YDEGEE. V was shortened by 3 bases and J by 1 base, with 13 bases between the two germline ends. The CDR3 region is CASSWRGFGNYGYTF. The CDR3 DNA reads as TGTGCCAGCAGCTGGCGGGGGTTCGGTAACTATGGCTACACCTTC.